A selection of T cell receptor beta chains follows, all from one sample in a study of blood T cell repertoires in COVID-19. Profiled with immunoSEQ multiplex PCR; TCRdb holds only in-frame clones, not every one. Here the sample spans about 35,000 clones, 82% being singletons. Input material: peripheral blood. The receptors stem from a man older than 75 with active or convalescent COVID-19. The CDR3 runs from the conserved cysteine through the conserved F or W. The D gene is left open where the match is weak. A row's size may be missing; if present it is once, few, many or a size class.

-	-	TRBV3-1/TRBV3-2	TRBJ2-1	CASQGSSYNEQFF	TGTGCCTCACAAGGGAGCTCCTACAATGAGCAGTTCTTC
-	-	TRBV28	TRBJ2-4	CASRQTGSIAKNIQYF	TGTGCCAGCAGACAAACCGGGTCTATAGCCAAAAACATTCAGTACTTC
-	TRBD2	TRBV7-7	TRBJ2-5	CASSLGLAGGTETQYF	TGTGCTAGCAGCTTGGGACTAGCGGGAGGGACAGAGACCCAGTACTTC
-	-	TRBV29-1	TRBJ1-1	CSVERGGVNTEAFF	TGCAGCGTTGAGAGGGGGGGAGTTAACACTGAAGCTTTCTTT
-	-	TRBV28	TRBJ2-7	CASLTTGRQYF	TGTGCCAGCCTAACTACAGGGAGACAGTACTTC
-	-	TRBV11-3	TRBJ2-3	CASSLPLGAGHTDTQYF	TGTGCCAGCAGCTTGCCGCTTGGAGCGGGACACACAGATACGCAGTATTTT
-	-	TRBV10-1	TRBJ2-3	CASSESGADTQYF	TGCGCCAGCAGTGAGTCCGGAGCAGATACGCAGTATTTT
few	-	TRBV5-4	TRBJ1-1	CASSLDLTVEAFF	TGTGCCAGCAGCTTGGACTTAACGGTGGAAGCTTTCTTT
-	-	TRBV5-4	TRBJ1-2	CASSSPYSNYGYTF	TGTGCCAGCAGTTCACCGTACAGCAACTATGGCTACACCTTC
few	-	TRBV7-9	TRBJ2-1	CASNAGTFNEQFF	TGTGCCAGCAACGCCGGGACTTTTAATGAGCAGTTCTTC
-	TRBD2	TRBV6-2/TRBV6-3	TRBJ2-7	CASIYSGLDSYEQYF	TGTGCCAGCATTTACTCAGGACTAGATTCCTACGAGCAGTACTTC
-	-	TRBV5-1	TRBJ2-2	CASRLGTSNTGELFF	TGCGCCAGCAGATTAGGGACATCGAACACCGGGGAGCTGTTTTTT
-	-	TRBV7-6	TRBJ1-5	CASSPGTGSRQPQHF	TGTGCCAGCAGCCCCGGAACAGGGAGTCGTCAGCCCCAGCATTTT
-	-	TRBV3-1/TRBV3-2	TRBJ1-1	CASSQRGGQEAFF	TGTGCCAGCAGCCAAAGGGGGGGTCAGGAAGCTTTCTTT